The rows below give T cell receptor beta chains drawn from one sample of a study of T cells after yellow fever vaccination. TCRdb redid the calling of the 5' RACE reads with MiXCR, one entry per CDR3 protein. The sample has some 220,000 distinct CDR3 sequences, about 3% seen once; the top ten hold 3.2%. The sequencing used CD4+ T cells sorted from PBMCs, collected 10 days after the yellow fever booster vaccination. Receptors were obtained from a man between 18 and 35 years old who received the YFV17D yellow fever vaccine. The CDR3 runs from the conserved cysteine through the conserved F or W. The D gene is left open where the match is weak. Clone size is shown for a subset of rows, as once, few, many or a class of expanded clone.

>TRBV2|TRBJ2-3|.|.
TGTGCCAGCAGTGGGGGGCGGTGGGGGGACGAAGATACGCAGTATTTT
CASSGGRWGDEDTQYF
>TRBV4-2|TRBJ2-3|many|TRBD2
TGTGCCAGCAGGGCGGGAGGGTCCCGAACCCCAGATACGCAGTATTTT
CASRAGGSRTPDTQYF
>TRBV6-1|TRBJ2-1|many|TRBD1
TGTGCCAGCAGTGGGACAGGGTTAAGGGAGCAGTTCTTC
CASSGTGLREQFF
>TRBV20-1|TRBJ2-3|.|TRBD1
TGCAGTGCTAGAGATTTGGGGGCCGGGACAGCCACAGATACGCAGTATTTT
CSARDLGAGTATDTQYF
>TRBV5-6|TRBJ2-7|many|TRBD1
TGTGCCAGCAGCCGGCCGGGACAGAGCTACGAGCAGTACTTC
CASSRPGQSYEQYF
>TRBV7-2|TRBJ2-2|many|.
TGTGCCAGCAGCTGGGACATCGGCCCCGGGGAGCTGTTTTTT
CASSWDIGPGELFF
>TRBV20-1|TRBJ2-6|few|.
TGCAGTGCTACCGGACGCGGCTCTGGGGCCAACGTCCTGACTTTC
CSATGRGSGANVLTF
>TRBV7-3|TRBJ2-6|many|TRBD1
TGTGCCAGCAGCCGTACAGGGGGCTATGGGGCCAACGTCCTGACTTTC
CASSRTGGYGANVLTF
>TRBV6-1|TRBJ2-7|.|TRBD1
TGTGCCAGCAGTGAACAGGGGGCTCTCGAGCAGTACTTC
CASSEQGALEQYF
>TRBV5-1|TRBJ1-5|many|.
TGCGCCAGCAGCTTGGGGCCAGGGAATCAGCCCCAGCATTTT
CASSLGPGNQPQHF
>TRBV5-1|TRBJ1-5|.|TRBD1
TGCGCCAGCAGCTCCGGGACAGATAGCAATCAGCCCCAGCATTTT
CASSSGTDSNQPQHF
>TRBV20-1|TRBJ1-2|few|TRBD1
TGCAGTGCCGCCTACAGGGGGCACTATGGCTACACCTTC
CSAAYRGHYGYTF
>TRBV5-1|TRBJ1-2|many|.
TGCGCCAGCAGCTTGGAATACTGGGACTATGGCTACACCTTC
CASSLEYWDYGYTF
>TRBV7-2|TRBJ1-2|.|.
TGTGCCAGCAGGCCATCCTCGAATCAGGGCTACACCTTC
CASRPSSNQGYTF